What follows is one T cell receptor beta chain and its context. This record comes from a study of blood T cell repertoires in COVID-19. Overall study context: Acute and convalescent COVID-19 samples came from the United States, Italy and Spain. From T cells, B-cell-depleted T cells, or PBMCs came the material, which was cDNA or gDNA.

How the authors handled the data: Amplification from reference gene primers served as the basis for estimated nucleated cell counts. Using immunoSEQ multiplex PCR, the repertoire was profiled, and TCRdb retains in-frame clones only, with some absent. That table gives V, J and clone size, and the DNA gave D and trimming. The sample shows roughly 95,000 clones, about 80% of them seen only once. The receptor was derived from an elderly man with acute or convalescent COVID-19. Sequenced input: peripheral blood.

The CDR3 spells CASSTTWTGRGEKLFF. CDR3 bases: TGTGCCAGTAGTACCACCTGGACAGGGAGAGGCGAAAAACTGTTTTTT. V and J are TRBV19 and TRBJ1-4; 8 bases agree with TRBD1. Trimming at V came to 4 bases and at J to 8 bases, leaving 12 bases not matched to a gene. Germline-derived CDR1 and CDR2 are LNHDA and SQIVND (reference sequence). The CDR3 contains 16 residues.